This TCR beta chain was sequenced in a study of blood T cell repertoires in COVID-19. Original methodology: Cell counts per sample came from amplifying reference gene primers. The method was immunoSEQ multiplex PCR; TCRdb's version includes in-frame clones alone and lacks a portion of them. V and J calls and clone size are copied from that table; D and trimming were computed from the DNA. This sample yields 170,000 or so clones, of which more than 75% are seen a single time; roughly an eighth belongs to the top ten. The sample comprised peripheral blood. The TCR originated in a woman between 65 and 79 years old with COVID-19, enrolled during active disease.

The CDR3 bases are TGTGCCAGCAGCGAACAGGGAGGGCCGGTGACCGGGGAGCTGTTTTTT. Translated: CASSEQGGPVTGELFF. The chain employs TRBV7-3 and TRBJ2-2, with D perhaps matching TRBD2 (7 bases). Per germline, CDR1 SGHTA and CDR2 FQGTGA. The CDR3 spans 16 residues. Deletions cut 5 bases from V and 5 bases from J, with 18 bases between.